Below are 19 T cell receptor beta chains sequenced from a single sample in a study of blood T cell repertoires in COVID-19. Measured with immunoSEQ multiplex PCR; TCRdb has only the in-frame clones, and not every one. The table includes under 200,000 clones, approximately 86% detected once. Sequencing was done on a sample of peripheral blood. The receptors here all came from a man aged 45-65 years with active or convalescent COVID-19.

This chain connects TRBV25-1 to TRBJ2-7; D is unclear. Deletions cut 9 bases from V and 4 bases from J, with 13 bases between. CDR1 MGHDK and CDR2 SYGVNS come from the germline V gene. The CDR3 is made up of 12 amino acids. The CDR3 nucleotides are TGTGCCAGGTCGAGCTGTCGATACGAGCAGTACTTC. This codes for CARSSCRYEQYF.

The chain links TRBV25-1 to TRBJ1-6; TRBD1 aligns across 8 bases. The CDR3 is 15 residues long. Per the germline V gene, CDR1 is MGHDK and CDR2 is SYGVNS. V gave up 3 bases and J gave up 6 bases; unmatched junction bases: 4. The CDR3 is CASSDKQGGNSPLHF. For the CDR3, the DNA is TGTGCCAGCAGTGACAAACAGGGGGGTAATTCACCCCTCCACTTT.

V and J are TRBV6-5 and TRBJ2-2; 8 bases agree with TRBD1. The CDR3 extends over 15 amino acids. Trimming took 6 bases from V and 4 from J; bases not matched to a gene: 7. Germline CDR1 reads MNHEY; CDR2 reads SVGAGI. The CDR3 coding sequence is TGTGCCAGCAGCCTATCAGGGGGCGGCACCGGGGAGCTGTTTTTT. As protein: CASSLSGGGTGELFF.

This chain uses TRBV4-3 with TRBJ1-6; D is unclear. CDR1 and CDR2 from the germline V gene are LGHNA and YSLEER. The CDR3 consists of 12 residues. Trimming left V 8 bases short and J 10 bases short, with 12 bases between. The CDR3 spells CASRSPGSPLHF. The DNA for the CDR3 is TGCGCCAGCCGAAGCCCGGGATCACCCCTCCACTTT.

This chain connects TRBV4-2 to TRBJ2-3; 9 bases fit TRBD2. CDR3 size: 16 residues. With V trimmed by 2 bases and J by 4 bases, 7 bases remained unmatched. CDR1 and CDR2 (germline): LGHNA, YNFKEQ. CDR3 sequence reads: CASSQRGLASADTQYF. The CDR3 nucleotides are TGTGCCAGCAGCCAAAGGGGACTAGCATCCGCAGATACGCAGTATTTT.

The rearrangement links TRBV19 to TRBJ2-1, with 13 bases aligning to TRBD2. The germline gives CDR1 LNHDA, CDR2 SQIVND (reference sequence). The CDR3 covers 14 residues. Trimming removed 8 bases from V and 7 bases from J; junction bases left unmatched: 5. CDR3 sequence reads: CASPGTSGVNEQFF. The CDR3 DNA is TGTGCCAGTCCCGGGACTAGCGGGGTGAATGAGCAGTTCTTC.

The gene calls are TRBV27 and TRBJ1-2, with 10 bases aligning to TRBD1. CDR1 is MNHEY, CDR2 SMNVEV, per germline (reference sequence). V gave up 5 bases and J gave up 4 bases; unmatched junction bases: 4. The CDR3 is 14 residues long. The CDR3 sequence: CASSPTGGFYGYTF. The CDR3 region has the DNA TGTGCCAGCAGTCCGACAGGGGGCTTCTATGGCTACACCTTC.

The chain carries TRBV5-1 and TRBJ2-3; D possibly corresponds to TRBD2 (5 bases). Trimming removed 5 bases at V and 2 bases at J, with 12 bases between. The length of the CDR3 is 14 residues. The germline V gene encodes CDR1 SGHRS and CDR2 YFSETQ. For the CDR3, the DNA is TGCGCCAGCAGGAGGGCTACGGACACAGATACGCAGTATTTT. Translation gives CASRRATDTDTQYF.

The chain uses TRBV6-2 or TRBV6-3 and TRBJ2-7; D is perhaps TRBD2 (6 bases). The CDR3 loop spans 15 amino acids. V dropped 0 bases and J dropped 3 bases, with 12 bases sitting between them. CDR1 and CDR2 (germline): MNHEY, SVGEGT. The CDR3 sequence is CASSYSRLVVYEQYF. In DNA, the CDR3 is TGTGCCAGCAGTTACTCTCGACTAGTCGTCTACGAGCAGTACTTC.

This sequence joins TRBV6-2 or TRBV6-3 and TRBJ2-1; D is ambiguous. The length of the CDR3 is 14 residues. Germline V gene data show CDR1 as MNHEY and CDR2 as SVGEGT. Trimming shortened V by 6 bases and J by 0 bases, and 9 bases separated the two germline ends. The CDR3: CASSPRSSYNEQFF. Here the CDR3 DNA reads TGTGCCAGCAGCCCCCGGAGCTCCTACAATGAGCAGTTCTTC.

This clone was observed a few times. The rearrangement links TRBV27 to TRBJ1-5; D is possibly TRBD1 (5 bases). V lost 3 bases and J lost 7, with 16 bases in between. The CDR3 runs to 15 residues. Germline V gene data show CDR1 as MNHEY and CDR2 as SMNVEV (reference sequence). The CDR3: CASSLGQGVGQPQHF. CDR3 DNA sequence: TGTGCCAGCAGTTTGGGTCAGGGCGTTGGACAGCCCCAGCATTTT.

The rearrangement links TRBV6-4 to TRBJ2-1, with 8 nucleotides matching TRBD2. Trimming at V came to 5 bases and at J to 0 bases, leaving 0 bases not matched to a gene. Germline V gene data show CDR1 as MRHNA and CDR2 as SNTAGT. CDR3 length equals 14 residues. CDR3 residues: CASSTSGSYNEQFF. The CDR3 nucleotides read TGTGCCAGCAGTACTAGCGGCTCCTACAATGAGCAGTTCTTC.

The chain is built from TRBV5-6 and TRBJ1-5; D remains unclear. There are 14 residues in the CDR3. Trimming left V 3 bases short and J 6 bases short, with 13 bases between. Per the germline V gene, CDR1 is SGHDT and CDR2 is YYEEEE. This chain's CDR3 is CASSSGGIGQPQHF. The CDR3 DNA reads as TGTGCCAGCAGCTCCGGCGGGATAGGTCAGCCCCAGCATTTT.

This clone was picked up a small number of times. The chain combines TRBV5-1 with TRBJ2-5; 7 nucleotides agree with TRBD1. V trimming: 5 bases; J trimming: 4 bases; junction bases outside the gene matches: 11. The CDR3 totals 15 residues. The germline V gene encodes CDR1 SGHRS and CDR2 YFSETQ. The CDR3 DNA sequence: TGCGCCAGCAGACCCGACCCAGACAGGGCAGAGACCCAGTACTTC. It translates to CASRPDPDRAETQYF. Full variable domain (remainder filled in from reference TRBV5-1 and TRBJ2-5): KAGVTQTPRYLIKTRGQQVTLSCSPISGHRSVSWYQQTPGQGLQFLFEYFSETQRNKGNFPGRFSGRQFSNSRSEMNVSTLELGDSALYLCASRPDPDRAETQYFGPGTRLLVL.

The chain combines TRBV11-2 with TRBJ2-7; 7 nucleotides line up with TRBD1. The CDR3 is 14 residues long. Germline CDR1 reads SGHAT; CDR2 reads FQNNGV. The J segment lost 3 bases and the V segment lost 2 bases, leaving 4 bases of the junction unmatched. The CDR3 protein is CASSLQDRDYEQYF. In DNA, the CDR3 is TGTGCCAGCAGCTTACAAGACAGGGACTACGAGCAGTACTTC. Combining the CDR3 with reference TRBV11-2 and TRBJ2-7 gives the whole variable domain EAGVAQSPRYKIIEKRQSVAFWCNPISGHATLYWYQQILGQGPKLLIQFQNNGVVDDSQLPKDRFSAERLKGVDSTLKIQPAKLEDSAVYLCASSLQDRDYEQYFGPGTRLTVT.

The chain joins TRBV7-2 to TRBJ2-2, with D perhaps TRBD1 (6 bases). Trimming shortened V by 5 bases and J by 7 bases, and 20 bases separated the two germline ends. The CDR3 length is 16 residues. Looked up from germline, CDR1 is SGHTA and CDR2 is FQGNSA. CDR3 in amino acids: CASSPMMAGAIGELFF. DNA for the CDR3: TGTGCCAGCAGCCCAATGATGGCAGGGGCGATCGGGGAGCTGTTTTTT.

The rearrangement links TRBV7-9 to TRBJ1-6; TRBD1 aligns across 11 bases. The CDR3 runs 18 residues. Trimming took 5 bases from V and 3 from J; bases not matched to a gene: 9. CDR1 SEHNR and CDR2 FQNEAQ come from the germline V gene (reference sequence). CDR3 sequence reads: CASSQGQGGIGYNSPLHF. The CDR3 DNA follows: TGTGCCAGCAGCCAGGGACAGGGGGGCATCGGCTATAATTCACCCCTCCACTTT.

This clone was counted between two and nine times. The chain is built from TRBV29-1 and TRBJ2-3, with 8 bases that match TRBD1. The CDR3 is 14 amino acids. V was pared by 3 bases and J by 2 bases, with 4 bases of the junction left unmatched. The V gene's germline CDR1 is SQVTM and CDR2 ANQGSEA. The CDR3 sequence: CSVDGQGYTDTQYF. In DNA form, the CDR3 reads TGCAGCGTTGACGGACAGGGATACACAGATACGCAGTATTTT.

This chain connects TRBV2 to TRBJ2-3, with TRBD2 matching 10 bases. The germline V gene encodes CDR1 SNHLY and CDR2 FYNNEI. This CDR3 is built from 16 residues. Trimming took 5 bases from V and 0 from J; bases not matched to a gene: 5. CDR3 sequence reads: CASSLAGAASTDTQYF. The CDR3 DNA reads TGTGCCAGCAGTCTAGCGGGGGCTGCTAGCACAGATACGCAGTATTTT.